Below are 23 T cell receptor beta chains sequenced from a single sample in a study of cytomegalovirus exposure and HLA in healthy donors (dated by TCRdb to about 2017). The library was produced with the immunoSEQ multiplex PCR assay. For the multiplex PCR, a mixture combining 60 forward primers for TCR Vbeta segments and 13 reverse primers for TCR Jbeta segments was used. TCRdb holds this immuneACCESS table with in-frame rearrangements only. Some clones are missing; in checked studies, unresolved V genes explain under half, and the rest has no known cause. This sample's table lists about 170,000 clones. The ten biggest clones cover 0.79% of the sample. The sample comprised PBMCs. The receptors stem from a woman between 18 and 29 years old in good health and CMV-seropositive.

J is TRBJ2-1 and V is TRBV13, with 9 bases identical to TRBD2. Germline CDR1 is PRHDT and CDR2 is FYEKMQ (reference sequence). Germline trimming cut 0 bases from V and 0 bases from J; bases unmatched to any gene: 6. The length of the CDR3 is 18 residues. CDR3 bases: TGTGCCAGCAGCTTAGGCCCCCTAGCGGGGACCTCCTACAATGAGCAGTTCTTC. It yields the protein CASSLGPLAGTSYNEQFF.

J is TRBJ1-4 and V is TRBV5-8, with D unclear. Germline lookup yields CDR1 SGHTS and CDR2 YDEGEE. The CDR3 sequence is 15 residues long. V shed 0 bases and J shed 8 bases, with 14 bases lying between them. The DNA of the CDR3 is TGTGCCAGCAGCTTGGGCGGCCGGGGAGGAGAAAAACTGTTTTTT. Translation: CASSLGGRGGEKLFF.

The rearrangement links TRBV30 to TRBJ2-3, with a possible D match to TRBD2 (6 bases). The germline V and J ends were trimmed by 3 bases and 0 bases, with 7 bases remaining between them. Germline CDR1 reads GTSNPN; CDR2 reads SVGIG (reference sequence). CDR3 length: 13 amino acids. The CDR3 here is CAWSRGSTDTQYF. The DNA for the CDR3 is TGTGCCTGGAGCCGGGGGAGCACAGATACGCAGTATTTT.

This chain joins TRBV6-1 and TRBJ2-1; 13 nucleotides align to TRBD2. Germline CDR1 and CDR2: MNHNS and SASEGT. The CDR3 spans 15 residues. V dropped 3 bases and J dropped 8; count of bases not matched to a gene: 4. CDR3: CASSDGLAGVYEQFF. CDR3 coding DNA: TGTGCCAGCAGTGACGGACTAGCGGGAGTATATGAGCAGTTCTTC.

The chain couples TRBV6-1 to TRBJ2-2, with D maybe TRBD1 (6 bases). The CDR3 totals 14 residues. V lost 3 bases to trimming and J lost 4 bases, with 9 bases between them. Germline V gene lookup returns CDR1 MNHNS and CDR2 SASEGT. CDR3 sequence reads: CASSDRGGTGELFF. Here the CDR3 DNA reads TGTGCCAGCAGTGACAGGGGTGGCACCGGGGAGCTGTTTTTT.

The chain has TRBV4-2 and TRBJ1-4; D remains unclear. The CDR3 is made up of 16 amino acids. The V end lost 0 bases, the J end lost 7 bases, and 15 bases lay between the germline ends. Germline CDR1 reads LGHNA; CDR2 reads YNFKEQ. The CDR3 is CASSQDAGVFGEKLFF. The CDR3, as DNA: TGTGCCAGCAGCCAAGATGCGGGAGTATTTGGTGAAAAACTGTTTTTT.

This chain joins TRBV4-1 and TRBJ2-5; the D is unclear. V was clipped by 4 bases and J by 2 bases, with 8 bases between them. This CDR3 is 13 amino acids long. Per germline, CDR1 MGHRA and CDR2 YSYEKL. In DNA, the CDR3 is TGCGCCAGCAGCCGTGGGCATCAAGAGACCCAGTACTTC. Translated: CASSRGHQETQYF.

The rearrangement links TRBV5-1 to TRBJ2-1; 13 nucleotides match TRBD2. Germline V gene data show CDR1 as SGHRS and CDR2 as YFSETQ. V shed 4 bases and J 8 bases; nucleotides not matched to a gene: 9. The CDR3 contains 16 residues. The DNA for the CDR3 is TGCGCCAGCAGCGCGGGACTAGCGGGAAGGTTAGATGAGCAGTTCTTC. This encodes CASSAGLAGRLDEQFF.

The J gene is TRBJ2-2, the V gene TRBV7-9; possibly TRBD2 for D (5 bases). Per germline, CDR1 SEHNR and CDR2 FQNEAQ (reference sequence). The CDR3 covers 15 residues. Deletions cut 8 bases from V and 3 bases from J, with 16 bases between. The CDR3 protein is CASFSRTADTGELFF. The CDR3, as DNA: TGTGCCAGCTTCTCCAGGACTGCAGACACCGGGGAGCTGTTTTTT. The whole variable domain, remainder taken from reference TRBV7-9 and TRBJ2-2, is DTGVSQNPRHKITKRGQNVTFRCDPISEHNRLYWYRQTLGQGPEFLTYFQNEAQLEKSRLLSDRFSAERPKGSFSTLEIQRTEQGDSAMYLCASFSRTADTGELFFGEGSRLTVL.

This sequence joins TRBV11-3 and TRBJ2-7; the D is unclear. Germline loops: CDR1 SGHNT, CDR2 YENEEA. This CDR3 has 14 amino acids. Trimming pared 0 bases from V and 4 bases from J, leaving 10 bases between. This chain's CDR3 is CASSLDRLSYEQYF. In nucleotides, the CDR3 is TGTGCCAGCAGCTTAGACAGACTTTCGTACGAGCAGTACTTC.

This chain connects TRBV6-5 to TRBJ2-2, with 8 bases lining up with TRBD1. V lost 2 bases and J lost 1; bases outside the gene matches: 3. The CDR3 extends over 16 amino acids. Germline CDR1 and CDR2: MNHEY and SVGAGI. CDR3 region: CASSYRGQENTGELFF. The CDR3, as DNA: TGTGCCAGCAGTTACCGGGGACAGGAGAACACCGGGGAGCTGTTTTTT.

V gene TRBV5-4 combines with J gene TRBJ2-7; D is ambiguous. V dropped 2 bases and J dropped 5 bases, with 8 bases sitting between them. This CDR3 spans 12 amino acids. Per germline, CDR1 SGHNT and CDR2 YYREEE (reference sequence). The CDR3 spells CASSFGHNEQYF. CDR3 sequence (DNA): TGTGCCAGCAGCTTTGGTCACAACGAGCAGTACTTC.

J is TRBJ2-7 and V is TRBV2; 12 bases agree with TRBD1. Per germline, CDR1 SNHLY and CDR2 FYNNEI. The CDR3 consists of 17 residues. The junction had 12 bases not matched to a gene; V was cut back by 6 bases and J by 3 bases. The CDR3: CASSAGTGGRWDYEQYF. DNA for the CDR3: TGTGCCAGCAGCGCCGGGACAGGGGGCCGGTGGGACTACGAGCAGTACTTC.

This chain uses TRBV5-1 with TRBJ2-1; possible D gene TRBD2, 6 bases. Germline assignment: CDR1 SGHRS and CDR2 YFSETQ. V lost 0 bases and J 2 bases, leaving 15 bases between the germline ends. CDR3 length: 17 amino acids. The CDR3 reads CASSLGELALAYNEQFF. CDR3 nucleotide sequence: TGCGCCAGCAGCTTGGGGGAGCTAGCGCTGGCCTACAATGAGCAGTTCTTC. The variable domain in full, with the rest retrieved from reference TRBV5-1 and TRBJ2-1, is KAGVTQTPRYLIKTRGQQVTLSCSPISGHRSVSWYQQTPGQGLQFLFEYFSETQRNKGNFPGRFSGRQFSNSRSEMNVSTLELGDSALYLCASSLGELALAYNEQFFGPGTRLTVL.

The chain combines TRBV30 with TRBJ1-1; D unresolved. The CDR3 consists of 13 residues. The V end lost 5 bases, the J end lost 2 bases, and 12 bases lay between the germline ends. CDR1 is GTSNPN, CDR2 SVGIG, per germline (reference sequence). In DNA form, the CDR3 reads TGTGCCTGGTCAAGCCTGCGAAACACTGAAGCTTTCTTT. Protein sequence: CAWSSLRNTEAFF.

The rearrangement links TRBV18 to TRBJ1-5, with a possible D match to TRBD1 (5 bases). The V and J ends lost 3 bases and 3 bases respectively, with 6 bases between them. The CDR3 is 13 residues long. Germline-derived CDR1 and CDR2 are KGHSH and LQKENI. The CDR3 loop reads CASSPGHNQPQHF. CDR3 sequence (DNA): TGTGCCAGCTCACCGGGGCACAATCAGCCCCAGCATTTT.

The gene calls are TRBV15 and TRBJ2-3; D is unclear. Trimming removed 5 bases from V and 1 base from J, with 7 bases in between. From germline, CDR1 is LNHNV and CDR2 YYDKDF (reference sequence). This CDR3 spans 13 amino acids. The CDR3 here is CATSERGTDTQYF. The CDR3 DNA is TGTGCCACCAGCGAGAGAGGCACAGATACGCAGTATTTT.

The J gene is TRBJ1-6, the V gene TRBV30, with unresolved D. The CDR3 spans 14 residues. CDR1 and CDR2 (germline): GTSNPN, SVGIG (reference sequence). Trimming took 4 bases from V and 9 from J, leaving 16 bases between them. CDR3 protein: CAWNPGIGSSPLHF. In DNA form, the CDR3 reads TGTGCCTGGAATCCGGGGATTGGAAGTTCACCCCTCCACTTT.

The chain employs TRBV4-2 and TRBJ2-7, with a weak D call TRBD1 (5 bases). Germline lookup yields CDR1 LGHNA and CDR2 YNFKEQ. Trimming shortened V by 4 bases and J by 3 bases, and 19 bases separated the two germline ends. The CDR3 consists of 16 residues. This CDR3 is CASSLPAGQGNYEQYF. The CDR3 bases are TGTGCCAGCAGCCTACCGGCTGGGCAGGGTAACTACGAGCAGTACTTC.

The chain uses TRBV11-1 and TRBJ2-5; 9 bases line up with TRBD1. The V gene end was trimmed by 0 bases and the J gene end by 4 bases; junction bases not matched to a gene: 3. Germline CDR1 is SGHAT and CDR2 is FQDESV (reference sequence). CDR3 size: 15 residues. CDR3 bases: TGTGCCAGCAGCTTAGCCGGGACAGGGAGAGAGACCCAGTACTTC. It is translated as CASSLAGTGRETQYF.

This rearrangement joins TRBV7-3 to TRBJ1-6; no reliable D call. The CDR3 is 13 amino acids. Germline V gene sequence: CDR1 SGHTA, CDR2 FQGTGA. V was shortened by 5 bases and J by 3 bases, with 5 bases between the two germline ends. The CDR3: CASSVSYNSPLHF. Here the CDR3 DNA reads TGTGCCAGCAGCGTGAGCTATAATTCACCCCTCCACTTT.

This chain joins TRBV19 and TRBJ2-7; 9 nucleotides line up with TRBD2. Germline CDR1 LNHDA, CDR2 SQIVND (reference sequence). J gave up 0 bases and V 5 bases, and 5 bases lay outside the gene matches. The CDR3 spans 15 residues. As DNA, the CDR3 is TGTGCCAGTAGTTGGACTAGCGAGACCTCCTACGAGCAGTACTTC. Its translation: CASSWTSETSYEQYF.

V gene TRBV7-8 combines with J gene TRBJ2-5, with D perhaps matching TRBD2 (7 bases). This CDR3 region has 14 residues. Germline V CDR1 and CDR2: SGHVS, FQNEAQ. Trimming stripped 5 bases from V and 5 bases from J, with 15 bases between. The CDR3 protein is CASSRPQGGETQYF. The CDR3 nucleotides are TGTGCCAGCAGCCGACCACAGGGAGGGGAGACCCAGTACTTC.